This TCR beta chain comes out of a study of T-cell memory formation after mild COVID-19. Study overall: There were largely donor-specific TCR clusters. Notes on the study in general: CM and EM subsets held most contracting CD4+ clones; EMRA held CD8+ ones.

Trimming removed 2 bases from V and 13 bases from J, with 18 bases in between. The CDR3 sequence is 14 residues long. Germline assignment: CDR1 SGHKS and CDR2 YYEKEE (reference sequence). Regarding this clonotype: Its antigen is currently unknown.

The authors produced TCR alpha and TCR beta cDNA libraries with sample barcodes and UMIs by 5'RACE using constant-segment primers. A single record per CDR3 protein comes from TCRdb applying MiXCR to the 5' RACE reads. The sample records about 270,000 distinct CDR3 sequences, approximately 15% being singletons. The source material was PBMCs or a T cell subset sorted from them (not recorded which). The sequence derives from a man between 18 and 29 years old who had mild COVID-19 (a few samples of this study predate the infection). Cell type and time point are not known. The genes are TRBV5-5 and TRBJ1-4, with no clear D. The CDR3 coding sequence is TGTGCCAGCAGCTTAGAAGTTTCGGGGATGGCACTGTTTTTT. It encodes CASSLEVSGMALFF.